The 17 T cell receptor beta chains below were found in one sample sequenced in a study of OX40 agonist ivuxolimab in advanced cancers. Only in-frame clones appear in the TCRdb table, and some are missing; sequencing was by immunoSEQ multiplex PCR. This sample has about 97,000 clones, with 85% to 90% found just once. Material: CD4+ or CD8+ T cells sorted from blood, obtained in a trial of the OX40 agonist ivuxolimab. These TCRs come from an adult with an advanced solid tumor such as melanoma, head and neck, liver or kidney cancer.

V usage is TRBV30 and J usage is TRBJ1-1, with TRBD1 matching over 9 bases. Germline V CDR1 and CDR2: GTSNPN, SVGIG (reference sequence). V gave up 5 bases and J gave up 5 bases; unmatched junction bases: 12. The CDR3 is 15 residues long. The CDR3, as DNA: TGTGCCTGGGCACCGCCTGACAGGGGGTTGACTGAAGCTTTCTTT. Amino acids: CAWAPPDRGLTEAFF.

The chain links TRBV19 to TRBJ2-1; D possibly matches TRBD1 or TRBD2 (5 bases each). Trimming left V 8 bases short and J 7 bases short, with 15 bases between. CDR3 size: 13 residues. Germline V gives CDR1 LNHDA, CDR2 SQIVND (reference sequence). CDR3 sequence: CASRGTNYNEQFF. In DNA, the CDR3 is TGTGCCAGTCGTGGGACGAATTATAATGAGCAGTTCTTC.

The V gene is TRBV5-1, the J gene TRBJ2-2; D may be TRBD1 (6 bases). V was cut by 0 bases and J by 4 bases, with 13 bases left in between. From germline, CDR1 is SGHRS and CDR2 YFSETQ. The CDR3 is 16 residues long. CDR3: CASSLATGSGTGELFF. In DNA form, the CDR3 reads TGCGCCAGCAGCTTGGCCACAGGGTCTGGCACCGGGGAGCTGTTTTTT.

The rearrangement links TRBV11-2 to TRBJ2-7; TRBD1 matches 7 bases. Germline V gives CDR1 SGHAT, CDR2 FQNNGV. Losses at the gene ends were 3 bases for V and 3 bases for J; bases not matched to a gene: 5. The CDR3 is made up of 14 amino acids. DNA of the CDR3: TGTGCCAGCAGCTTTTCAGACAGGGACTACGAGCAGTACTTC. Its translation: CASSFSDRDYEQYF.

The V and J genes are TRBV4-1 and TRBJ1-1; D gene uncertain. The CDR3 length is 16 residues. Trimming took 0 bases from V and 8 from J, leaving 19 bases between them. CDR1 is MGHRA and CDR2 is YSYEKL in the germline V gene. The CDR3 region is CASSQDYEGTKREAFF. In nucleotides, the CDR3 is TGCGCCAGCAGCCAAGACTATGAGGGAACCAAAAGGGAAGCTTTCTTT.

The CDR3 coding sequence is TGTGCCAGCAGCCGGGGTATAGGGGGCAGCTCCTACAATGAGCAGTTCTTC. Translated: CASSRGIGGSSYNEQFF. The V gene is TRBV14, the J gene TRBJ2-1, with TRBD1 identical over 7 bases. V lost 4 bases to trimming and J lost 0 bases; unmatched junction nucleotides: 9. Germline V gene data show CDR1 as SGHDN and CDR2 as FVKESK. The CDR3 covers 17 residues.

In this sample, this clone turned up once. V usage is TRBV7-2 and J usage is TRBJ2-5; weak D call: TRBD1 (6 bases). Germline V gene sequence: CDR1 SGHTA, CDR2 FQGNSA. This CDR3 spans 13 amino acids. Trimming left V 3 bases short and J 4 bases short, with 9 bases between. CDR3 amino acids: CASSFKGGETQYF. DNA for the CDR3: TGTGCCAGCAGCTTCAAAGGGGGAGAGACCCAGTACTTC. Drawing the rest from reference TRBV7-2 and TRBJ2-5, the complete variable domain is GAGVSQSPSNKVTEKGKDVELRCDPISGHTALYWYRQSLGQGLEFLIYFQGNSAPDKSGLPSDRFSAERTGGSVSTLTIQRTQQEDSAVYLCASSFKGGETQYFGPGTRLLVL.

The CDR3 spells CASSFSPGSNEKLFF. DNA for the CDR3: TGTGCCAGCAGCTTTTCCCCGGGGTCTAATGAAAAACTGTTTTTT. The rearrangement uses TRBV7-9 and TRBJ1-4; D remains ambiguous. In germline, CDR1 is SEHNR, CDR2 FQNEAQ (reference sequence). V lost 3 bases to trimming and J lost 3 bases, with 11 bases between them. There are 15 residues in the CDR3.

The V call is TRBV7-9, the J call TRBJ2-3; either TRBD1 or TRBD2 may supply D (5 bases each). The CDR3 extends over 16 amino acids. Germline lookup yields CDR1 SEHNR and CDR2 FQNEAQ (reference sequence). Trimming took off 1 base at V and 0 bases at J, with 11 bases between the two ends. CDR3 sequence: CASSLVGGVSTDTQYF. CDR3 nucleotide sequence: TGTGCCAGCAGCTTAGTTGGGGGAGTAAGCACAGATACGCAGTATTTT.

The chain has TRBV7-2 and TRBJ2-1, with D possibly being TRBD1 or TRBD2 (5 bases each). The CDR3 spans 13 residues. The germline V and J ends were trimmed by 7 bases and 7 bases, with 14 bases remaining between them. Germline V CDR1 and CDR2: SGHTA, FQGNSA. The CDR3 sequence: CASTPRGGNEQFF. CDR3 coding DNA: TGTGCCAGCACCCCGAGGGGCGGGAATGAGCAGTTCTTC.

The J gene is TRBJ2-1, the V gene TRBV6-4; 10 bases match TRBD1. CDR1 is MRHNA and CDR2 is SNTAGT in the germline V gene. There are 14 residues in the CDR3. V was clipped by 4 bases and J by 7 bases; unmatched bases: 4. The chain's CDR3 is CASSVRDRGNEQFF. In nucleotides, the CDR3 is TGTGCCAGCAGTGTTCGGGACAGGGGTAATGAGCAGTTCTTC.

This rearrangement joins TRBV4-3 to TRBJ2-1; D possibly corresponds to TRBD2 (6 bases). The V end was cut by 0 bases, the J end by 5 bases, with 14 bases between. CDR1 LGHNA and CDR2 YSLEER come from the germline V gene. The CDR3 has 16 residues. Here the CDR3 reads CASSQDRISGDNEQFF. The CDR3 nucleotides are TGCGCCAGCAGCCAAGATCGCATTAGCGGTGACAATGAGCAGTTCTTC.

The CDR3 is CASSQDDLRGNQPQHF. CDR3 sequence (DNA): TGCGCCAGCAGCCAAGATGACCTGAGGGGCAATCAGCCCCAGCATTTT. V gene TRBV4-1 combines with J gene TRBJ1-5; D remains unclear. With 0 bases removed from V and 2 bases from J, the gap between germline ends came to 11 bases. Germline loops: CDR1 MGHRA, CDR2 YSYEKL. CDR3 length: 16 residues.

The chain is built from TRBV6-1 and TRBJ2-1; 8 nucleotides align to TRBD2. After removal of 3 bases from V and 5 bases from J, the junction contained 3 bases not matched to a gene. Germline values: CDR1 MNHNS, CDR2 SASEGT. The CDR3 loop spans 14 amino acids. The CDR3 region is CASSEDSGDNEQFF. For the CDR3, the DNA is TGTGCCAGCAGTGAGGATAGCGGGGACAATGAGCAGTTCTTC.

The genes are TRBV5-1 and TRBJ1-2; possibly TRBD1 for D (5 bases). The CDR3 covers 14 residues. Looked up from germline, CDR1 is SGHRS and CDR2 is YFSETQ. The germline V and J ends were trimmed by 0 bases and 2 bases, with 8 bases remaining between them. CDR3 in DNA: TGCGCCAGCAGCTTGGGACAGCTCAACTATGGCTACACCTTC. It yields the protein CASSLGQLNYGYTF.

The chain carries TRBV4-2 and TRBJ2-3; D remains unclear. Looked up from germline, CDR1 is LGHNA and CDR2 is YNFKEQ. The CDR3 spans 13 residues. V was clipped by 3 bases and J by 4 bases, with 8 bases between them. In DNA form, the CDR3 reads TGTGCCAGCAGCCAGCAAATAGCAGATACGCAGTATTTT. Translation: CASSQQIADTQYF.

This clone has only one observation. The DNA for the CDR3 is TGTGCCAGCAGCCCTCCGGGACAAAGCTCCTACGAGCAGTACTTC. Translation: CASSPPGQSSYEQYF. This sequence joins TRBV5-8 and TRBJ2-7; D is perhaps TRBD1 (6 bases). This CDR3 is built from 15 residues. Trimming stripped 4 bases from V and 0 bases from J, with 14 bases between. CDR1 and CDR2 (germline): SGHTS, YDEGEE.